A single sample gave rise to the 15 T cell receptor beta chains below, sequenced in a study of CD8 T cells in Susac syndrome. Random hexamers were used to reverse transcribe about 0.5 to 1 ug of RNA. TCRdb re-called the immunoSEQ multiplex PCR reads through MiXCR, storing one row per CDR3 protein. The repertoire holds fewer than 350,000 distinct CDR3 sequences, with over 75% as singletons. The sequencing sample was made of CD8+ T cells from PBMCs. The receptors originated from a human donor with multiple sclerosis.

CDR3 sequence: CASSLGKSEDWGPAQHF. CDR3 coding DNA: TGTGCCAGCAGTCTGGGCAAGTCCGAGGACTGGGGTCCGGCCCAGCATTTT. The rearrangement uses TRBV28 and TRBJ1-5; no reliable D call. This CDR3 has 17 residues. The V gene's germline CDR1 is MDHEN and CDR2 SYDVKM. The V gene lost 5 bases and the J gene lost 11 bases, with 28 bases spanning the gap.

The J gene is TRBJ1-1, the V gene TRBV20-1, with D maybe TRBD1 (6 bases). Trimming pared 3 bases from V and 7 bases from J, leaving 21 bases between. The CDR3 runs to 15 residues. Looked up from germline, CDR1 is DFQATT and CDR2 is SNEGSKA (reference sequence). DNA of the CDR3: TGCAGTGCTAGTGGGGAGAACAGGGAGCGGGATGAAGCTTTCTTT. Protein: CSASGENRERDEAFF.

This clonotype is a singleton in its sample. The rearrangement joins TRBV30 to TRBJ2-3, with 7 bases fitting TRBD1. The CDR3 runs to 15 residues. Unmatched junction bases numbered 7, after V lost 2 bases and J lost 2 bases. Germline V CDR1 and CDR2: GTSNPN, SVGIG (reference sequence). Here the CDR3 reads CAWSPLTGNTDTQYF. CDR3 sequence (DNA): TGTGCCTGGAGTCCTTTGACAGGGAACACAGATACGCAGTATTTT.

The chain links TRBV7-9 to TRBJ1-1, with D hard to call. Trimming removed 5 bases from V and 6 bases from J, with 16 bases in between. The CDR3 length is 14 residues. Germline V lookup: CDR1 SEHNR, CDR2 FQNEAQ (reference sequence). The CDR3 nucleotides are TGTGCCAGCAGCCCAACCTTGGGGTTCGCTGAAGCTTTCTTT. This sequence encodes CASSPTLGFAEAFF.

The J gene is TRBJ2-7, the V gene TRBV21-1; TRBD2, as called in the table, went unchecked against the DNA. TRBV21-1 is a recognized pseudogene. The CDR3 loop spans 16 amino acids. The CDR3 nucleotides read TGTGCCAGCAGCAAAGTCAATAGCGGGCCCTCCTACGAGCAGTACTTC. Its protein is CASSKVNSGPSYEQYF.

This clonotype occurred a few times. The chain recombines TRBV28 with TRBJ2-7; TRBD1 is a possible D gene (6 bases). The germline V and J ends were trimmed by 3 bases and 2 bases, with 8 bases remaining between them. CDR3 length: 13 residues. Per germline, CDR1 MDHEN and CDR2 SYDVKM. For the CDR3, the DNA is TGTGCCAGCAGTTTTCAGGGGACCTACGAGCAGTACTTC. Its translation is CASSFQGTYEQYF.

The V call is TRBV30, the J call TRBJ2-5; D perhaps matches TRBD2 (6 bases). The V gene's germline CDR1 is GTSNPN and CDR2 SVGIG (reference sequence). The CDR3 runs to 13 residues. Trimming took 0 bases from V and 5 from J, leaving 10 bases between them. In DNA, the CDR3 is TGTGCCTGGAGTGTACATAGCGGCGAGACCCAGTACTTC. Residues: CAWSVHSGETQYF.

The chain uses TRBV20-1 and TRBJ2-7; D gene ambiguous. Germline lookup yields CDR1 DFQATT and CDR2 SNEGSKA (reference sequence). Trimming removed 1 base from V and 1 base from J, with 5 bases in between. The CDR3 is made up of 12 amino acids. As DNA, the CDR3 is TGCAGTGCTAGAGGGTATTCCTACGAGCAGTACTTC. As protein: CSARGYSYEQYF.

The chain couples TRBV29-1 to TRBJ2-3; TRBD2 might be the D (7 bases). CDR1 is SQVTM and CDR2 is ANQGSEA in the germline V gene. V lost 6 bases to trimming and J lost 6 bases, with 19 bases between them. This CDR3 region has 14 residues. The CDR3 DNA reads TGCAGCGTCGAGGGGGGGGATCGATGGGATACGCAGTATTTT. Its protein is CSVEGGDRWDTQYF.

The V gene is TRBV21-1, the J gene TRBJ2-5; the table calls TRBD1, which could not be checked here. TRBV21-1 is a pseudogene segment. The CDR3 totals 14 residues. CDR3 protein: CASSKGDREETQYF. The CDR3 DNA is TGTGCCAGCAGCAAAGGGGACAGGGAAGAGACCCAGTACTTC.

The V and J genes are TRBV7-6 and TRBJ2-3, with D possibly TRBD1 on 5 matching bases. V was pared by 7 bases and J by 6 bases, with 23 bases between. The CDR3 is made up of 16 amino acids. Looked up from germline, CDR1 is SGHVS and CDR2 is FNYEAQ. CDR3 nucleotide sequence: TGTGCCAGCACCCAGGGAACGAGGAAGGGATTCGATACGCAGTATTTT. Translation gives CASTQGTRKGFDTQYF. The variable domain in full, completed from reference TRBV7-6 and TRBJ2-3, reads GAGVSQSPRYKVTKRGQDVALRCDPISGHVSLYWYRQALGQGPEFLTYFNYEAQQDKSGLPNDRFSAERPEGSISTLTIQRTEQRDSAMYRCASTQGTRKGFDTQYFGPGTRLTVL.

This chain uses TRBV4-3 with TRBJ2-1, with a possible D match to TRBD2 (6 bases). V lost 0 bases and J 3 bases, leaving 9 bases between the germline ends. Germline values: CDR1 LGHNA, CDR2 YSLEER. The CDR3 has 15 residues. As DNA, the CDR3 is TGCGCCAGCAGCCAAGATCAGGGAGGCTACAATGAGCAGTTCTTC. Amino acids: CASSQDQGGYNEQFF.

The chain uses TRBV5-4 and TRBJ1-2; no definite D call. Germline loops: CDR1 SGHNT, CDR2 YYREEE (reference sequence). CDR3 length: 14 residues. The germline V and J ends were trimmed by 0 bases and 6 bases, with 12 bases remaining between them. CDR3 region: CASSLGVADDGYTF. CDR3 bases: TGTGCCAGCAGCTTGGGAGTTGCAGACGATGGCTACACCTTC.

The chain combines TRBV15 with TRBJ2-3, with 9 nucleotides matching TRBD2. The CDR3 sequence is 16 residues long. The J segment lost 1 base and the V segment lost 8 bases, leaving 10 bases of the junction unmatched. Per the germline V gene, CDR1 is LNHNV and CDR2 is YYDKDF (reference sequence). CDR3 sequence reads: CATQASGIRGTDTQYF. The CDR3 DNA reads as TGTGCCACCCAGGCTAGCGGGATTAGGGGCACAGATACGCAGTATTTT.

The chain recombines TRBV9 with TRBJ1-1; a possible D gene is TRBD1 (5 bases). CDR3 length equals 15 residues. Per germline, CDR1 SGDLS and CDR2 YYNGEE. Trimming left V 3 bases short and J 1 base short, with 13 bases between. CDR3 nucleotides: TGTGCCAGCAGCGAAGTAGGACACTCGAACACTGAAGCTTTCTTT. Protein product: CASSEVGHSNTEAFF.